These T cell receptor beta chains were read from a single sample in a study of shared clonotypes between healthy human individuals. TCRdb's table, derived via immunoSEQ multiplex PCR, lists solely in-frame clones and lacks some. The profile shows about a million clones, 77% of them singletons. Sample: memory CD4+ T cells from PBMCs. The receptors stem from a young man in good health. Some clones in this sample may be carry-over from other donors' samples. The CDR3 runs from the conserved cysteine through the conserved F or W. D genes are given only for firm matches. Rows may omit the clone size; those that give it use once, few, many or a size class.

.	TRBV27	.	TRBJ2-7	CASSIVGTASYEQYF	TGTGCCAGCAGTATCGTAGGCACAGCTTCCTACGAGCAGTACTTC
.	TRBV7-2	.	TRBJ2-7	CASSLGRGANNDEQYF	TGTGCCAGCAGCTTAGGACGGGGGGCTAACAACGACGAGCAGTACTTC
once	TRBV11-2	TRBD2	TRBJ2-1	CASSPAGEKIF	TGTGCCAGCAGCCCAGCGGGGGAGAAGATCTTC
few	TRBV5-6	.	TRBJ2-3	CASSLLALTIGGDTQYF	TGTGCCAGCAGCTTGCTTGCGTTGACTATAGGGGGAGATACGCAGTATTTT
few	TRBV30	.	TRBJ1-5	CAWSVRGEQPQHF	TGTGCCTGGAGTGTACGGGGGGAGCAGCCCCAGCATTTT
.	TRBV9	TRBD2	TRBJ2-2	CASSVGLPGGAGELFF	TGTGCCAGCAGCGTAGGTCTTCCGGGAGGGGCCGGGGAGCTGTTTTTT
few	TRBV19	.	TRBJ1-3	CASNSRLSGNTIYF	TGTGCCAGTAACAGTAGACTCTCTGGAAACACCATATATTTT
.	TRBV5-1	.	TRBJ2-3	CASSLQEYTDTQYF	TGCGCCAGCAGCTTGCAGGAGTACACAGATACGCAGTATTTT
.	TRBV5-1	TRBD1	TRBJ2-5	CASSSRTGTIQETQYF	TGCGCCAGCAGCTCCCGGACAGGGACGATCCAAGAGACCCAGTACTTC
.	TRBV7-8	.	TRBJ2-1	CASSLRTVYNEQFF	TGTGCCAGCAGCCTGAGGACGGTCTACAATGAGCAGTTCTTC
once	TRBV28	.	TRBJ1-6	CASSPHRQAGYNSPLHF	TGTGCCAGCAGTCCCCATCGACAGGCGGGGTATAATTCACCCCTCCACTTT
once	TRBV25-1	.	TRBJ1-3	CASTTTGTGNTIYF	TGTGCCAGCACCACCACAGGGACTGGAAACACCATATATTTT
.	TRBV27	.	TRBJ2-2	CASSLGGRGLGELFF	TGTGCCAGCAGTTTAGGTGGCAGGGGTTTAGGGGAGCTGTTTTTT
.	TRBV19	TRBD2	TRBJ2-1	CASSSAGGLEQFF	TGTGCCAGTTCGTCAGCGGGAGGCCTAGAGCAGTTCTTC
.	TRBV5-1	.	TRBJ2-2	CASSLGQNTGELFF	TGCGCCAGCAGCTTGGGGCAGAACACCGGGGAGCTGTTTTTT
.	TRBV27	.	TRBJ2-7	CASSSTGTSSYEQYF	TGTGCCAGCAGTTCAACCGGGACGAGCTCCTACGAGCAGTACTTC
.	TRBV7-8	.	TRBJ1-1	CASSVKGGTEAFF	TGTGCCAGCAGTGTAAAGGGCGGCACTGAAGCTTTCTTT
.	TRBV25-1	TRBD1	TRBJ2-5	CASSDHLDRVAETQYF	TGTGCCAGCAGTGACCACCTTGACAGGGTGGCGGAGACCCAGTACTTC
few	TRBV19	TRBD1	TRBJ1-5	CASSPQGDQPQHF	TGTGCCAGTAGTCCACAGGGGGATCAGCCCCAGCATTTT
.	TRBV9	.	TRBJ2-3	CASSVTLSDTQYF	TGTGCCAGCAGCGTCACATTATCAGATACGCAGTATTTT
few	TRBV5-4	.	TRBJ1-2	CASSFIQGHDGYTF	TGTGCCAGCAGCTTTATTCAGGGGCATGATGGCTACACCTTC
.	TRBV28	TRBD1	TRBJ1-2	CASSFGTGVLHGYTF	TGTGCCAGCAGTTTTGGGACAGGGGTTTTACATGGCTACACCTTC
.	TRBV30	.	TRBJ2-2	CAWSYGAGELFF	TGTGCCTGGAGTTACGGGGCCGGGGAGCTGTTTTTT
once	TRBV27	TRBD1	TRBJ1-1	CASSQGQGVGTEAFF	TGTGCCAGCAGTCAGGGACAGGGGGTCGGCACTGAAGCTTTCTTT
.	TRBV7-2	TRBD1	TRBJ2-7	CASSFGTGSGREQYF	TGTGCCAGCAGCTTCGGGACAGGGTCGGGTCGCGAGCAGTACTTC
.	TRBV7-2	.	TRBJ1-3	CASSPRRVGVPGNTIYF	TGTGCCAGCAGCCCAAGAAGAGTGGGGGTCCCTGGAAACACCATATATTTT
.	TRBV2	TRBD2	TRBJ2-5	CASSGSGRWGETQYF	TGTGCCAGCAGTGGAAGCGGGAGATGGGGAGAGACCCAGTACTTC
once	TRBV6-1	TRBD2	TRBJ2-3	CASSVVAGYTDTQYF	TGTGCCAGCAGTGTTGTAGCGGGGTACACAGATACGCAGTATTTT
.	TRBV18	TRBD1	TRBJ2-7	CASSPTGALYEQYF	TGTGCCAGCTCACCCACAGGGGCGCTGTACGAGCAGTACTTC
.	TRBV5-6	.	TRBJ1-5	CASSLGRNQPQHF	TGTGCCAGCAGCTTGGGTAGAAATCAGCCCCAGCATTTT
.	TRBV7-8	.	TRBJ2-7	CASRLTGAGLASPYEQYF	TGTGCCAGCAGGTTAACAGGGGCGGGACTGGCGAGCCCCTACGAGCAGTACTTC
.	TRBV19	.	TRBJ1-1	CASSIGGRQMNTEAFF	TGTGCCAGTAGTATAGGTGGTCGGCAGATGAACACTGAAGCTTTCTTT
.	TRBV7-2	.	TRBJ2-4	CASSLDSSTYF	TGTGCCAGCAGCTTAGATTCTAGCACATACTTC
.	TRBV28	TRBD2	TRBJ2-4	CASSKSGRGKNIQYF	TGTGCCAGCAGCAAGAGCGGGAGGGGGAAAAACATTCAGTACTTC
.	TRBV25-1	TRBD2	TRBJ2-5	CASSEGTSGQETQYF	TGTGCCAGCAGTGAAGGCACTAGCGGACAAGAGACCCAGTACTTC
.	TRBV4-1	.	TRBJ2-1	CASSQPRDSGNEQFF	TGCGCCAGCAGCCAACCCCGGGACAGCGGGAATGAGCAGTTCTTC
.	TRBV6-4	TRBD1	TRBJ2-3	CASSKGQAEDTQYF	TGTGCCAGCAGCAAGGGACAGGCGGAAGATACGCAGTATTTT
few	TRBV6-5	.	TRBJ2-3	CASGRGDTQYF	TGTGCCAGCGGCCGGGGAGATACGCAGTATTTT
.	TRBV10-1	TRBD1	TRBJ2-7	CASSESCRSDRACEQYF	TGCGCCAGCAGTGAAAGTTGTAGAAGCGACAGGGCCTGTGAGCAGTACTTC
few	TRBV25-1	TRBD2	TRBJ2-3	CASGGEGSITDTQYF	TGTGCCAGCGGGGGGGAGGGCTCGATCACAGATACGCAGTATTTT
.	TRBV6-6	.	TRBJ2-7	CASGEHRDAYEQYF	TGTGCCAGCGGGGAACACAGGGACGCCTACGAGCAGTACTTC